What follows are 21 T cell receptor beta chains derived from one specimen sequenced in a study of T cell changes during pregnancy in multiple sclerosis. Data came from immunoSEQ multiplex PCR; TCRdb stores just in-frame clones and leaves some out. Among more than 65,000 clones, roughly 95% were seen once, and the ten largest hold roughly 1.2%. This material consisted of peripheral blood, taken in the second trimester of pregnancy. The receptors here all came from a female donor with multiple sclerosis, enrolled in a pregnancy study.

CDR3 coding DNA: TGTGCCAGCAGCCTTGGGACAGGGGGTGGAGATGGCTACACCTTC. This codes for CASSLGTGGGDGYTF. The genes are TRBV7-9 and TRBJ1-2; 11 bases map to TRBD1. V lost 5 bases to trimming and J lost 6 bases; unmatched junction nucleotides: 8. The CDR3 spans 15 residues. Germline V gene sequence: CDR1 SEHNR, CDR2 FQNEAQ (reference sequence).

The rearrangement uses TRBV18 and TRBJ1-1; maybe TRBD1 (5 bases). The CDR3 spans 17 residues. Germline V gene sequence: CDR1 KGHSH, CDR2 LQKENI. V dropped 2 bases and J dropped 5 bases, with 21 bases sitting between them. Here the CDR3 DNA reads TGTGCCAGCTCACCATTAGATAACAGGCCAACTTGGACTGAAGCTTTCTTT. It translates to CASSPLDNRPTWTEAFF.

The chain is built from TRBV23-1 and TRBJ1-1; D gene ambiguous. TRBV23-1 is an ORF for which the function is uncertain. The germline V and J ends were trimmed by 5 bases and 3 bases, with 16 bases remaining between them. This CDR3 has 15 amino acids. Here the CDR3 reads CASSIRKREDTEAFF. CDR3 in DNA: TGCGCCAGCAGTATAAGGAAGAGGGAGGACACTGAAGCTTTCTTT.

This clone showed up just once. This chain links TRBV2 with TRBJ2-2; perhaps TRBD2 as D (5 bases). Trimming removed 1 base from V and 12 bases from J, with 6 bases in between. Per germline, CDR1 SNHLY and CDR2 FYNNEI. This CDR3 is built from 11 residues. The CDR3 DNA reads as TGTGCCAGCAGTGAAGGAGGGAAGCTGTTTTTT. It encodes CASSEGGKLFF.

This clone was seen just once. The chain joins TRBV6-5 to TRBJ2-7; TRBD2 matches 15 bases. This CDR3 contains 15 residues. The V gene's germline CDR1 is MNHEY and CDR2 SVGAGI. Unmatched junction bases numbered 4, after V lost 6 bases and J lost 4 bases. The CDR3 region has the DNA TGTGCCAGCAGCAACGGACTAGCGGGAGGGTACGAGCAGTACTTC. It yields the protein CASSNGLAGGYEQYF.

This clone occurred once. This rearrangement joins TRBV6-6 to TRBJ2-7; 7 bases agree with TRBD1. The CDR3 sequence is 14 residues long. V dropped 5 bases and J dropped 1; count of bases not matched to a gene: 5. Germline V gene sequence: CDR1 MNHNY, CDR2 SVGAGI (reference sequence). For the CDR3, the DNA is TGTGCCAGCAGTGTTAGGGGGCGGTCCTACGAGCAGTACTTC. It encodes CASSVRGRSYEQYF.

J is TRBJ2-7 and V is TRBV5-5, with D unresolved. Germline values: CDR1 SGHKS, CDR2 YYEKEE (reference sequence). CDR3 length: 12 amino acids. V was pared by 4 bases and J by 2 bases, with 7 bases between. Here the CDR3 DNA reads TGTGCCAGCAGCAAGACAACCTACGAGCAGTACTTC. It encodes CASSKTTYEQYF. Filled out from reference TRBV5-5 and TRBJ2-7, the complete variable domain reads DAGVTQSPTHLIKTRGQQVTLRCSPISGHKSVSWYQQVLGQGPQFIFQYYEKEERGRGNFPDRFSARQFPNYSSELNVNALLLGDSALYLCASSKTTYEQYFGPGTRLTVT.

The rearrangement joins TRBV15 to TRBJ2-3; 14 positions agree with TRBD2. This CDR3 contains 20 residues. Germline-derived CDR1 and CDR2 are LNHNV and YYDKDF (reference sequence). V trimming: 0 bases; J trimming: 6 bases; junction bases outside the gene matches: 14. The CDR3 region is CATSRDLFGGLAGVADTQYF. For the CDR3, the DNA is TGTGCCACCAGCAGAGATCTCTTCGGGGGACTAGCGGGAGTTGCGGATACGCAGTATTTT.

The rearrangement joins TRBV25-1 to TRBJ1-5; the D gene is possibly TRBD1 (5 bases). Germline V CDR1 and CDR2: MGHDK, SYGVNS. This CDR3 has 16 residues. Between the trimmed V and J ends, which lost 2 bases and 5 bases, there was a span of 16 bases. The CDR3, as DNA: TGTGCCAGCAGTGAACCCGGAAGTCAAGGGGATCAGCCCCAGCATTTT. Amino acid sequence: CASSEPGSQGDQPQHF.

The CDR3 sequence: CASKGTGDEKLFF. CDR3 nucleotide sequence: TGTGCCAGCAAGGGGACAGGGGATGAAAAACTGTTTTTT. The chain employs TRBV6-1 and TRBJ1-4, with 10 positions matching TRBD1. The germline V gene has CDR1 MNHNS and CDR2 SASEGT. Trimming took 7 bases from V and 6 from J; bases not matched to a gene: 2. The CDR3 is 13 residues long.

The V call is TRBV2, the J call TRBJ2-3; 7 nucleotides line up with TRBD1. The junction had 7 bases not matched to a gene; V was cut back by 7 bases and J by 0 bases. This CDR3 contains 15 residues. The germline gives CDR1 SNHLY, CDR2 FYNNEI. CDR3 nucleotides: TGTGCCAGCATTCTTATGACAGGGAGCACAGATACGCAGTATTTT. As protein: CASILMTGSTDTQYF.

This clone appeared a single time. V gene TRBV27 combines with J gene TRBJ1-2; tentative D call: TRBD1 (6 bases). The germline V gene encodes CDR1 MNHEY and CDR2 SMNVEV (reference sequence). V was cut by 3 bases and J by 4 bases, with 12 bases left in between. The CDR3 is made up of 14 amino acids. The CDR3 nucleotides read TGTGCCAGCAGTTTCGGGGGGGGCCTCTATGGCTACACCTTC. It translates to CASSFGGGLYGYTF.

The chain recombines TRBV27 with TRBJ1-5; 8 bases align to TRBD1. V trimming: 5 bases; J trimming: 6 bases; junction bases outside the gene matches: 6. The CDR3 extends over 14 amino acids. The germline CDR1 and CDR2 sequences are MNHEY and SMNVEV (reference sequence). Written as DNA, the CDR3 is TGTGCCAGCAGTCCGGGACAGGTGCGTCAGCCCCAGCATTTT. Translating it yields CASSPGQVRQPQHF.

The chain recombines TRBV9 with TRBJ1-5; 7 bases agree with TRBD1. Germline V gives CDR1 SGDLS, CDR2 YYNGEE. The CDR3 is 13 amino acids. V shed 4 bases, J shed 7 bases, and the junction held 5 bases outside the gene matches. The CDR3 region is CASSLTGDQPQHF. The CDR3 region has the DNA TGTGCCAGCAGCCTTACAGGGGACCAGCCCCAGCATTTT.

The genes are TRBV9 and TRBJ1-2, with 12 bases matching TRBD1. V shed 0 bases and J 6 bases; nucleotides not matched to a gene: 6. The CDR3 contains 16 residues. Germline V gives CDR1 SGDLS, CDR2 YYNGEE. In DNA, the CDR3 is TGTGCCAGCAGCGTAGCTTCAGGGACAGGGGGCGATGGCTACACCTTC. The encoded protein is CASSVASGTGGDGYTF.

This chain's CDR3 is CASSYTTGTSSGNTIYF. Written as DNA, the CDR3 is TGCGCCAGCAGCTATACGACAGGGACTAGCTCTGGAAACACCATATATTTT. This rearrangement joins TRBV5-1 to TRBJ1-3; 7 bases are a match to TRBD1. The CDR3 runs to 17 residues. CDR1 and CDR2 from the germline V gene are SGHRS and YFSETQ. The V gene end was trimmed by 3 bases and the J gene end by 0 bases; junction bases not matched to a gene: 9.

The genes are TRBV7-2 and TRBJ1-3; perhaps TRBD1 as D (5 bases). V was clipped by 1 base and J by 4 bases, with 14 bases between them. This CDR3 spans 16 amino acids. The germline gives CDR1 SGHTA, CDR2 FQGNSA. The DNA for the CDR3 is TGTGCCAGCAGCTTAGGGACGGACACCTTCGGAAACACCATATATTTT. Its translation: CASSLGTDTFGNTIYF. The full variable domain, in which reference TRBV7-2 and TRBJ1-3 provide the parts outside the CDR3, is GAGVSQSPSNKVTEKGKDVELRCDPISGHTALYWYRQSLGQGLEFLIYFQGNSAPDKSGLPSDRFSAERTGGSVSTLTIQRTQQEDSAVYLCASSLGTDTFGNTIYFGEGSWLTVV.

The chain uses TRBV5-1 and TRBJ2-1, with 7 bases that match TRBD1. The CDR3 covers 16 residues. CDR1 SGHRS and CDR2 YFSETQ come from the germline V gene. J was trimmed by 2 bases and V by 0 bases; bases with no gene match: 5. The CDR3 loop reads CASSLGTGTAYNEQFF. CDR3 DNA: TGCGCCAGCAGCTTGGGGACCGGGACAGCCTACAATGAGCAGTTCTTC.

In its sample, this clone was seen once. The gene calls are TRBV30 and TRBJ2-7, with 11 bases fitting TRBD2. CDR3 length: 12 residues. Trimming removed 6 bases from V and 6 bases from J; junction bases left unmatched: 4. Germline V lookup: CDR1 GTSNPN, CDR2 SVGIG (reference sequence). The chain's CDR3 is CACLAGGGEQYF. The CDR3 bases are TGTGCCTGTCTAGCGGGAGGCGGCGAGCAGTACTTC.

The chain carries TRBV28 and TRBJ2-1; weak D call: TRBD2 (5 bases). The CDR3 spans 12 residues. V was cut by 6 bases and J by 9 bases, with 12 bases left in between. Germline CDR1 reads MDHEN; CDR2 reads SYDVKM. This chain's CDR3 is CASRVWAGEQFF. CDR3 DNA: TGTGCCAGCAGGGTATGGGCGGGTGAGCAGTTCTTC.

The chain employs TRBV2 and TRBJ2-3, with 12 bases that match TRBD2. The germline V gene encodes CDR1 SNHLY and CDR2 FYNNEI. The CDR3 is made up of 20 amino acids. J gave up 2 bases and V 6 bases, and 18 bases lay outside the gene matches. Here the CDR3 reads CASRAPRLAGGPLDTDTQYF. CDR3 bases: TGTGCCAGCAGAGCCCCCAGGCTAGCGGGAGGGCCCTTGGACACAGATACGCAGTATTTT.